This record covers a single TCR beta chain. Antigen: not known. The sample originates from a study of cytomegalovirus exposure and HLA in healthy donors. Overall study results and limits: Information on immune exposure was restricted to one variable (CMV serostatus). The study put 150 or so TCR beta chains on its list as cytomegalovirus-associated. A later analysis showed HLA-associated TCR beta chains outstripping equally common others in clonal expansion. A few chains tied to CMV proved CMV antigen-specific in vitro.

The PCR was carried out with 60 Vbeta primers and 13 Jbeta primers. The data were produced by immunoSEQ multiplex PCR, yet TCRdb's version contains in-frame clones alone and is incomplete. The sample has approximately 87,000 clones, under 90% seen once. Germline values: CDR1 LNHNV, CDR2 YYDKDF (reference sequence). The V gene lost 0 bases and the J gene lost 2 bases, with 16 bases spanning the gap. The CDR3 has 17 residues. This clonotype was obtained from a woman in her sixties or seventies in good health and CMV-seropositive. Specimen: PBMCs. This chain links TRBV15 with TRBJ2-5; D might be TRBD2 (7 bases). CDR3 sequence (DNA): TGTGCCACCAGCAGAGATCGTGGGGGGGCGACTCAAGAGACCCAGTACTTC. It is translated as CATSRDRGGATQETQYF.